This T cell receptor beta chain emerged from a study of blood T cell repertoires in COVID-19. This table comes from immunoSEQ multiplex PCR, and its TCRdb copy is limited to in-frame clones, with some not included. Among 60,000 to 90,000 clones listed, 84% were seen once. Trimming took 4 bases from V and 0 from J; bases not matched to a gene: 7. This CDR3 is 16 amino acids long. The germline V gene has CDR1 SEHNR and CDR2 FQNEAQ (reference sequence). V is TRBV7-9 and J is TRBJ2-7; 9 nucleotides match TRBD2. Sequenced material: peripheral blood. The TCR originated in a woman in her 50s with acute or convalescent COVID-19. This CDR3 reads CASSSSGGTYSYEQYF. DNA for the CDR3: TGTGCCAGCAGCTCCAGCGGGGGGACATACTCCTACGAGCAGTACTTC.